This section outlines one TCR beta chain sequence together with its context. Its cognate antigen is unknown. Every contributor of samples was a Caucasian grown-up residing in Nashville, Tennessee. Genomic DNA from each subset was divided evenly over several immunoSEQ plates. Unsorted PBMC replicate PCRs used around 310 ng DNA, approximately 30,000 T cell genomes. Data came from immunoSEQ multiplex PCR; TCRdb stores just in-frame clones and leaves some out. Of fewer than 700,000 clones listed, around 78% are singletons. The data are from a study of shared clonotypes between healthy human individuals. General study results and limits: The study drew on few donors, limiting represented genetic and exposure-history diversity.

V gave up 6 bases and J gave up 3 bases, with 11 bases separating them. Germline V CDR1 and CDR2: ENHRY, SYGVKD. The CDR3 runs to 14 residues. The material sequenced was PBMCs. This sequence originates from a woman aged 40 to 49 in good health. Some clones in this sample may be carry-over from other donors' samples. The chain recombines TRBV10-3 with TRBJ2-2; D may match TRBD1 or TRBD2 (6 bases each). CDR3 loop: CAIRPGADTGELFF. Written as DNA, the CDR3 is TGTGCCATCAGACCGGGGGCAGACACCGGGGAGCTGTTTTTT.